What follows describes a single T cell receptor beta chain. The target antigen is unknown. This sample stems from a study of T cells expressing NK-cell markers. About the research overall: Sequencing of TCR beta repertoires drew on sorted CD3+CD56+NKG2C+, CD3+CD56+NKG2C- and CD3+CD56-NKG2C+ T cells.

Broader study findings: Dominant NKG2C+ clonotypes in 5 or 6 donors made up roughly 1.0-8% of CD8+ T cells.

UMIs were included in TCR beta cDNA generated by 5'RACE template switching. From the 5' RACE reads, TCRdb lists one entry per CDR3 protein and no DNA. This repertoire includes roughly 170,000 distinct CDR3 sequences. The germline CDR1 and CDR2 sequences are SGHTA and FQGNSA. The length of the CDR3 is 15 residues. The sequencing input was blood T cells: a sorted CD56 or NKG2C T cell subset, CD4+ or CD8+ T cells, or bulk PBMC T cells (not recorded which). This rearrangement joins TRBV7-2 to TRBJ1-1. The sequence derives from a woman between 18 and 75 years old in good health. CDR3 protein: CASSLGYGPYDEAFF.